The 14 T cell receptor beta chains in this list originate from one sample, sequenced in a study of identical twins. TCRdb re-called the 5' RACE reads through MiXCR, storing one row per CDR3 protein. The profile shows about 700,000 distinct CDR3 sequences, approximately 6% of them singletons. What was sequenced was naive T cells sorted from blood. Every receptor here comes from a man younger than 35 in good health.

This clonotype was seen a handful of times. The rearrangement uses TRBV5-1 and TRBJ2-7, with 8 positions matching TRBD1. Looked up from germline, CDR1 is SGHRS and CDR2 is YFSETQ. With V trimmed by 0 bases and J by 5 bases, 7 bases remained unmatched. The CDR3 is made up of 15 amino acids. CDR3 region: CASSLGQGPPNEQYF. CDR3 bases: TGCGCCAGCAGCTTGGGACAGGGGCCGCCTAACGAGCAGTACTTC.

The chain carries TRBV13 and TRBJ2-1, with TRBD1 matching 10 bases. V was pared by 4 bases and J by 0 bases, with 21 bases of the junction left unmatched. CDR3 length: 22 residues. The germline V gene has CDR1 PRHDT and CDR2 FYEKMQ (reference sequence). In DNA, the CDR3 is TGTGCCAGCAGCTATCAACAACCGGGACAGGGGCGATGGAGGAGCTCCTACAATGAGCAGTTCTTC. Translating it yields CASSYQQPGQGRWRSSYNEQFF.

This clonotype was seen a few times. The chain combines TRBV20-1 with TRBJ2-2; 14 bases are a match to TRBD2. The germline V gene encodes CDR1 DFQATT and CDR2 SNEGSKA (reference sequence). With V trimmed by 0 bases and J by 6 bases, 12 bases remained unmatched. CDR3 length: 19 amino acids. In DNA form, the CDR3 reads TGCAGTGCTAGAGATCCCCGACTAGCGGGAGGGCCTCAGGCCGGGGAGCTGTTTTTT. Its protein is CSARDPRLAGGPQAGELFF.

The chain couples TRBV27 to TRBJ2-6; D not certain. This CDR3 region has 14 residues. V dropped 8 bases and J dropped 0 bases, with 8 bases sitting between them. Germline assignment: CDR1 MNHEY and CDR2 SMNVEV (reference sequence). The CDR3, as DNA: TGTGCCAGCCGCTCCCACTCTGGGGCCAACGTCCTGACTTTC. This translates into CASRSHSGANVLTF.

This clonotype was seen ten or more times. This chain joins TRBV4-2 and TRBJ2-1, with TRBD2 matching over 10 bases. CDR1 and CDR2 (germline): LGHNA, YNFKEQ. This CDR3 has 17 amino acids. With V trimmed by 6 bases and J by 0 bases, 8 bases remained unmatched. CDR3 bases: TGTGCCAGCAGTCACCCTAGCGGGAGTAGCTCCTACAATGAGCAGTTCTTC. Protein product: CASSHPSGSSSYNEQFF.

This clonotype showed up just a few times. The chain recombines TRBV5-6 with TRBJ2-2; TRBD1 is a possible D gene (6 bases). The CDR3 sequence is 16 residues long. With 5 bases removed from V and 7 bases from J, the gap between germline ends came to 21 bases. Germline V lookup: CDR1 SGHDT, CDR2 YYEEEE. The CDR3 region is CASRSPGHPGDGELFF. CDR3 sequence (DNA): TGTGCCAGCAGGTCACCGGGACACCCCGGGGACGGGGAGCTGTTTTTT.

About this clonotype itself: It may be a read error: a sequence one base away is much more abundant. A read error is likely, as this CDR3 ends without the conserved phenylalanine or tryptophan. V and J are TRBV3-1 and TRBJ2-3; tentative D call: TRBD2 (5 bases). V lost 2 bases, J lost 3 bases, and 6 bases lay in between. The CDR3 spans 13 residues. Per the germline V gene, CDR1 is LGHDT and CDR2 is YNNKEL (reference sequence). The CDR3 loop reads CASSQRRTDTQYC. The CDR3 coding sequence is TGTGCCAGCAGCCAAAGGAGGACAGATACGCAGTATTGT.

This clonotype has at least ten counts. The rearrangement joins TRBV6-4 to TRBJ1-5; D uncertain. The CDR3 sequence is 15 residues long. Looked up from germline, CDR1 is MRHNA and CDR2 is SNTAGT. Trimming took off 7 bases at V and 0 bases at J, with 13 bases between the two ends. The CDR3 bases are TGTGCCAGCAAGAGGGATTCCTATAGCAATCAGCCCCAGCATTTT. The encoded protein is CASKRDSYSNQPQHF.

This clonotype was observed at least ten times. This chain joins TRBV27 and TRBJ2-1, with a weak D call TRBD1 (5 bases). This CDR3 has 14 residues. V was pared by 8 bases and J by 0 bases, with 11 bases between. CDR1 and CDR2 (germline): MNHEY, SMNVEV (reference sequence). CDR3 sequence reads: CASCPGISYNEQFF. For the CDR3, the DNA is TGTGCCAGCTGCCCAGGGATCTCCTACAATGAGCAGTTCTTC.

The sample holds a few counts of this clonotype. The chain has TRBV12-3 or TRBV12-4 and TRBJ2-1; D unresolved. The CDR3 has 13 residues. The V end lost 3 bases, the J end lost 5 bases, and 8 bases lay between the germline ends. The CDR3 DNA follows: TGTGCCAGCAGTTTTCGCGGTCACAATGAGCAGTTCTTC. It codes for CASSFRGHNEQFF.

This clonotype was seen more than once but under ten times. The chain employs TRBV10-2 and TRBJ2-6; D is ambiguous. Germline V gives CDR1 WSHSY, CDR2 SAAADI. V was shortened by 7 bases and J by 0 bases, with 7 bases between the two germline ends. The CDR3 runs 14 residues. The CDR3 nucleotides read TGCGCCAGCAACGTGGGCTCTGGGGCCAACGTCCTGACTTTC. Translation: CASNVGSGANVLTF.

There are a few counts of this clonotype. This chain joins TRBV24-1 and TRBJ1-1, with D uncertain. The CDR3 length is 17 residues. CDR1 and CDR2 (germline): KGHDR, SFDVKD. V was shortened by 1 base and J by 10 bases, with 24 bases between the two germline ends. CDR3 in DNA: TGTGCCACCAGTGATTTCGCGCTAGGAGGAGGACTGGAAGGAGCTTTCTTT. Its translation is CATSDFALGGGLEGAFF.

This clonotype was detected only a few times. J is TRBJ2-5 and V is TRBV10-3; 10 nucleotides agree with TRBD2. The trim removed 3 bases at V and 7 bases at J, leaving 11 bases unmatched. The CDR3 loop spans 16 amino acids. Germline loops: CDR1 ENHRY, CDR2 SYGVKD. CDR3: CAISDGTSGNLGTQYF. For the CDR3, the DNA is TGTGCCATCAGTGACGGTACTAGCGGGAACCTGGGGACCCAGTACTTC.

The chain is built from TRBV29-1 and TRBJ2-3; the D gene is possibly TRBD1 (5 bases). Trimming took off 8 bases at V and 3 bases at J, with 15 bases between the two ends. The CDR3 extends over 13 amino acids. From germline, CDR1 is SQVTM and CDR2 ANQGSEA. Written as DNA, the CDR3 is TGCAGCCTCAGGGTAGGAGTGACAGATACGCAGTATTTT. This sequence encodes CSLRVGVTDTQYF.